The 9 T cell receptor beta chains below were found in one sample sequenced in a study of CD8 T cells in Susac syndrome. After extraction with the RNeasy kit, 0.5 to 1 ug of the RNA was reverse transcribed using random hexamers. TCRdb re-called the immunoSEQ multiplex PCR reads with MiXCR, one entry per CDR3 protein. The sample contains some 170,000 distinct CDR3 sequences, roughly 94% of which appear only once. Sequenced input: CD4+ T cells from PBMCs. All receptors derive from a human donor with Susac syndrome.

V gene TRBV18 combines with J gene TRBJ1-1, with 7 positions matching TRBD1. CDR1 is KGHSH, CDR2 LQKENI, per germline. The CDR3 consists of 14 residues. The junction had 8 bases not matched to a gene; V was cut back by 3 bases and J by 7 bases. The CDR3 spells CASSPSGQNGEAFF. In nucleotides, the CDR3 is TGTGCCAGCTCACCTTCGGGACAGAACGGTGAAGCTTTCTTT.

V gene TRBV11-2 combines with J gene TRBJ1-5; 7 positions agree with TRBD1. Losses at the gene ends were 1 base for V and 11 bases for J; bases not matched to a gene: 5. CDR1 and CDR2 from the germline V gene are SGHAT and FQNNGV. This CDR3 contains 13 residues. The CDR3 sequence: CASSLVTGDTQHF. CDR3 in DNA: TGTGCCAGCAGCTTAGTTACAGGGGATACCCAGCATTTT. The full variable domain, rest sourced from reference TRBV11-2 and TRBJ1-5, is EAGVAQSPRYKIIEKRQSVAFWCNPISGHATLYWYQQILGQGPKLLIQFQNNGVVDDSQLPKDRFSAERLKGVDSTLKIQPAKLEDSAVYLCASSLVTGDTQHFGDGTRLSIL.

The chain joins TRBV27 to TRBJ2-2; no firm D call. The germline V gene has CDR1 MNHEY and CDR2 SMNVEV (reference sequence). The CDR3 runs 15 residues. V was shortened by 6 bases and J by 0 bases, with 11 bases between the two germline ends. Here the CDR3 reads CASSRLTSNTGELFF. The CDR3 DNA follows: TGTGCCAGCAGCAGACTGACATCGAACACCGGGGAGCTGTTTTTT.

This clonotype was seen a single time. The chain has TRBV24-1 and TRBJ2-1; no definite D call. V was cut by 4 bases and J by 8 bases, with 17 bases left in between. Germline V CDR1 and CDR2: KGHDR, SFDVKD. The CDR3 covers 15 residues. The DNA for the CDR3 is TGTGCCACCAGTGACTCCGGGCCGCGGTCCCATGAGCAGTTCTTC. The encoded protein is CATSDSGPRSHEQFF.

J is TRBJ1-2 and V is TRBV28; a weak D match, TRBD1 (6 bases). Per germline, CDR1 MDHEN and CDR2 SYDVKM. CDR3 length equals 13 residues. Trimming pared 3 bases from V and 7 bases from J, leaving 12 bases between. CDR3 sequence: CASSFPGVFGYTF. CDR3 coding DNA: TGTGCCAGCAGTTTCCCAGGGGTGTTTGGCTACACCTTC.

This chain joins TRBV20-1 and TRBJ2-7, with a weak D call TRBD2 (6 bases). Germline loops: CDR1 DFQATT, CDR2 SNEGSKA (reference sequence). The CDR3 runs to 13 residues. V gave up 1 base and J gave up 3 bases, with 10 bases separating them. The CDR3 region has the DNA TGCAGTGCTAGAGTGGATAGCGGCTACGAGCAGTACTTC. Protein product: CSARVDSGYEQYF.

The chain is built from TRBV27 and TRBJ1-5; D is uncertain. The length of the CDR3 is 18 residues. The germline V and J ends were trimmed by 5 bases and 1 base, with 21 bases remaining between them. The germline gives CDR1 MNHEY, CDR2 SMNVEV (reference sequence). In nucleotides, the CDR3 is TGTGCCAGCAGTCCCCTCTTCCAAGATGGAGAAAGCAATCAGCCCCAGCATTTT. Translating it yields CASSPLFQDGESNQPQHF.

The chain has TRBV6-6 and TRBJ2-4, with a tentative D call TRBD2 (5 bases). Germline CDR1 MNHNY, CDR2 SVGAGI (reference sequence). The V end was cut by 5 bases, the J end by 8 bases, with 10 bases between. The CDR3 sequence is 12 residues long. CDR3 nucleotides: TGTGCCAGCAGTCCTGAGGGTTACATTCAGTACTTC. Translating gives CASSPEGYIQYF.

This chain uses TRBV5-4 with TRBJ2-1; TRBD2 agrees at 12 bases. CDR1 SGHNT and CDR2 YYREEE come from the germline V gene (reference sequence). V lost 4 bases to trimming and J lost 10 bases; unmatched junction nucleotides: 9. The CDR3 spans 15 residues. The CDR3 coding sequence is TGTGCCAGCAGCGGCTCTAGCGGGAGGGTTCGGGAGCAGTTCTTC. Protein product: CASSGSSGRVREQFF.